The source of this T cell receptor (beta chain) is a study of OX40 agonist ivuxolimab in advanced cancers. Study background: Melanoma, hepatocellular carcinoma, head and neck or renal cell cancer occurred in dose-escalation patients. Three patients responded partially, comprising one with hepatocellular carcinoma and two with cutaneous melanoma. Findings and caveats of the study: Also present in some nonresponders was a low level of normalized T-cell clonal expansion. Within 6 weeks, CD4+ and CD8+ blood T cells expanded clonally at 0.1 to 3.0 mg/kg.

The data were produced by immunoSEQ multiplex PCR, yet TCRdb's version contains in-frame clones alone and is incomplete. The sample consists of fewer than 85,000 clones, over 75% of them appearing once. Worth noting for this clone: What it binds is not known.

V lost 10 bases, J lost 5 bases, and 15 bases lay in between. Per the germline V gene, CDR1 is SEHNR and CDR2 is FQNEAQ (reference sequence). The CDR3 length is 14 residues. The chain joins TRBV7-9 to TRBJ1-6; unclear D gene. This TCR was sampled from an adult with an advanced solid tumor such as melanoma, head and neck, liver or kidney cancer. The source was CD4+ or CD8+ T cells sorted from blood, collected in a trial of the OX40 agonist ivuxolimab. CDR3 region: CATSEGLNNSPLHF. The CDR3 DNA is TGTGCCACCTCGGAAGGACTGAATAATTCACCCCTCCACTTT. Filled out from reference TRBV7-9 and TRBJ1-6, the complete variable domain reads DTGVSQNPRHKITKRGQNVTFRCDPISEHNRLYWYRQTLGQGPEFLTYFQNEAQLEKSRLLSDRFSAERPKGSFSTLEIQRTEQGDSAMYLCATSEGLNNSPLHFGNGTRLTVT.